The 21 T cell receptor beta chains reported below all come from one sample, sequenced in a study of T cell responses to AZD1222 COVID-19 vaccine. The repertoire was sequenced with immunoSEQ multiplex PCR; TCRdb's copy has only in-frame clones and lacks some. The repertoire consists of some 80,000 clones, with around 88% occurring once and the leading ten covering approximately 9.1%. The source material was peripheral blood, sampled 28 days after the second dose of the MenACWY control vaccine. All receptors derive from an adult who received the MenACWY meningococcal vaccine as a control.

The sample holds one count of this clone. The chain recombines TRBV7-9 with TRBJ2-3; D might be TRBD2 (6 bases). V shed 4 bases and J shed 4 bases, with 12 bases lying between them. This CDR3 region has 14 residues. CDR1 and CDR2 from the germline V gene are SEHNR and FQNEAQ (reference sequence). The CDR3 is CASSSRLGADTQYF. The CDR3 coding sequence is TGTGCCAGCAGCTCTCGACTAGGAGCAGATACGCAGTATTTT.

This chain uses TRBV19 with TRBJ1-1; D is undetermined. Germline lookup yields CDR1 LNHDA and CDR2 SQIVND (reference sequence). The CDR3 covers 14 residues. Deletions cut 6 bases from V and 0 bases from J, with 11 bases between. The CDR3 region has the DNA TGTGCCAGTAGGGAGGGCAGCTTGAACACTGAAGCTTTCTTT. Translation gives CASREGSLNTEAFF. Full variable domain (remainder filled in from reference TRBV19 and TRBJ1-1): DGGITQSPKYLFRKEGQNVTLSCEQNLNHDAMYWYRQDPGQGLRLIYYSQIVNDFQKGDIAEGYSVSREKKESFPLTVTSAQKNPTAFYLCASREGSLNTEAFFGQGTRLTVV.

This sequence joins TRBV9 and TRBJ1-2; D may be TRBD1 (6 bases). CDR1 SGDLS and CDR2 YYNGEE come from the germline V gene. The CDR3 covers 12 residues. Deletions cut 6 bases from V and 3 bases from J, with 9 bases between. CDR3 DNA sequence: TGTGCCAGCAACGGGGGCTACTATGGCTACACCTTC. Its translation: CASNGGYYGYTF.

The chain carries TRBV7-7 and TRBJ2-3; tentatively, D is TRBD1 (6 bases). The V gene's germline CDR1 is SSHAT and CDR2 FNYEAQ (reference sequence). Trimming pared 5 bases from V and 4 bases from J, leaving 16 bases between. The CDR3 runs 15 residues. CDR3 protein: CASSPGRGPADTQYF. CDR3 bases: TGTGCCAGCAGCCCCGGCAGGGGCCCGGCAGATACGCAGTATTTT.

In its sample, this clone was seen once. The V gene is TRBV7-8, the J gene TRBJ2-2; a possible D gene is TRBD1 (5 bases). Germline CDR1 and CDR2: SGHVS and FQNEAQ. The CDR3 runs to 14 residues. Trimming removed 5 bases from V and 2 bases from J, with 9 bases in between. DNA of the CDR3: TGTGCCAGCAGCCAAAGGGGAAACACCGGGGAGCTGTTTTTT. Its translation: CASSQRGNTGELFF.

J is TRBJ1-6 and V is TRBV21-1; the tabulated D call, TRBD1, remains unverified against the DNA. TRBV21-1 is reported as a pseudogene. This CDR3 is built from 15 residues. DNA of the CDR3: TGTGCCAGCATCTTGGGACAGTCTTATAATTCACCCCTCCACTTT. This gives the protein CASILGQSYNSPLHF.

V and J are TRBV30 and TRBJ1-2; no firm D call. Per germline, CDR1 GTSNPN and CDR2 SVGIG (reference sequence). Trimming cost V 2 bases and J 7 bases, with 8 bases left between them. This CDR3 contains 11 residues. DNA of the CDR3: TGTGCCTGGAGTTCGACGATTGGCTACACCTTC. This sequence encodes CAWSSTIGYTF.

This chain uses TRBV5-4 with TRBJ1-2; D possibly corresponds to TRBD1 (5 bases). Germline CDR1 and CDR2: SGHNT and YYREEE (reference sequence). V gave up 4 bases and J gave up 5 bases, with 12 bases separating them. The CDR3 extends over 13 amino acids. The CDR3 region has the DNA TGTGCCAGCAGCATTGGCAGGGATTATGGCTACACCTTC. Its translation: CASSIGRDYGYTF.

This CDR3 is CASSPGAAGGETQYF. CDR3 DNA: TGTGCCAGCTCCCCCGGGGCCGCAGGAGGAGAGACCCAGTACTTC. The chain couples TRBV19 to TRBJ2-5; TRBD1 or TRBD2 may be the D gene (5 bases each). CDR1 is LNHDA, CDR2 SQIVND, per germline (reference sequence). V shed 9 bases and J shed 4 bases, with 21 bases lying between them. The CDR3 contains 15 residues.

The chain uses TRBV7-2 and TRBJ1-3, with TRBD1 matching over 7 bases. CDR1 SGHTA and CDR2 FQGNSA come from the germline V gene. The CDR3 contains 16 residues. Germline trimming cut 3 bases from V and 1 base from J; bases unmatched to any gene: 6. CDR3 DNA: TGTGCCAGCAGCTTTACCCCAGGGGGGTCTGGAAACACCATATATTTT. Its translation: CASSFTPGGSGNTIYF.

This clone showed up just once. The gene calls are TRBV29-1 and TRBJ2-7; D possibly corresponds to TRBD1 (5 bases). With 4 bases removed from V and 7 bases from J, the gap between germline ends came to 17 bases. CDR3 size: 13 residues. CDR1 SQVTM and CDR2 ANQGSEA come from the germline V gene. CDR3 amino acids: CSVAIMGLQEQYF. The DNA of the CDR3 is TGCAGCGTTGCTATTATGGGGCTCCAAGAGCAGTACTTC.

The V call is TRBV2, the J call TRBJ1-5; 11 bases line up with TRBD1. The germline V gene has CDR1 SNHLY and CDR2 FYNNEI. V trimming: 4 bases; J trimming: 4 bases; junction bases outside the gene matches: 3. The CDR3 is 15 amino acids. The CDR3 DNA is TGTGCCAGCAGTGGGACAGGGGGCGGTAATCAGCCCCAGCATTTT. As protein: CASSGTGGGNQPQHF.

The count of this clone is one. V usage is TRBV6-2 or TRBV6-3 and J usage is TRBJ1-1; 11 nucleotides agree with TRBD1. Germline CDR1 reads MNHEY; CDR2 reads SVGEGT. The length of the CDR3 is 15 residues. V lost 5 bases and J lost 3; bases outside the gene matches: 5. DNA for the CDR3: TGTGCCAGCAGTCTCTGGACAGGGGGCTACACTGAAGCTTTCTTT. It codes for CASSLWTGGYTEAFF.

This chain links TRBV7-9 with TRBJ2-7; 7 bases align to TRBD1. CDR3 length: 16 residues. Germline lookup yields CDR1 SEHNR and CDR2 FQNEAQ (reference sequence). J was trimmed by 5 bases and V by 1 base; bases with no gene match: 11. In DNA form, the CDR3 reads TGTGCCAGCAGCTTAGGGAAGACAGGGAGTGGCGACGAGCAGTACTTC. Its protein product is CASSLGKTGSGDEQYF.

This clone has just one count. The rearrangement joins TRBV19 to TRBJ2-2, with 10 bases aligning to TRBD2. The CDR3 extends over 15 amino acids. V lost 5 bases to trimming and J lost 6 bases; unmatched junction nucleotides: 6. Per the germline V gene, CDR1 is LNHDA and CDR2 is SQIVND (reference sequence). The CDR3 sequence: CASSLQRGGPGELFF. DNA of the CDR3: TGTGCCAGTAGTCTCCAGCGGGGGGGCCCCGGGGAGCTGTTTTTT.

This clone appeared a single time. The chain couples TRBV2 to TRBJ2-7; D uncertain. CDR3 length: 12 amino acids. The ends were cut back, 7 bases at V and 0 bases at J, with 7 bases in the middle. Germline CDR1 reads SNHLY; CDR2 reads FYNNEI. CDR3 DNA sequence: TGTGCCAGCACCGACAACTCCTACGAGCAGTACTTC. It encodes CASTDNSYEQYF.

The J gene is TRBJ1-2, the V gene TRBV6-5; 12 positions agree with TRBD1. The CDR3 is 15 residues long. J lost 8 bases, V lost 6 bases, and 10 bases had no gene match. Germline values: CDR1 MNHEY, CDR2 SVGAGI. The CDR3 DNA follows: TGTGCCAGCAGCATACCGGGACAGGGGGCAGGGGGCTACACCTTC. Translated, it gives CASSIPGQGAGGYTF.

This clone was detected only once. The chain links TRBV5-1 to TRBJ1-2; no clear D gene. Germline V lookup: CDR1 SGHRS, CDR2 YFSETQ. V lost 0 bases, J lost 7 bases, and 13 bases lay in between. This CDR3 spans 14 amino acids. CDR3 sequence: CASSLDLVAAGYTF. The CDR3 DNA follows: TGCGCCAGCAGCTTGGACCTGGTCGCAGCTGGCTACACCTTC.

The V call is TRBV4-1, the J call TRBJ1-3; D uncertain. The CDR3 runs to 17 residues. V was clipped by 0 bases and J by 2 bases, with 14 bases between them. In germline, CDR1 is MGHRA, CDR2 YSYEKL. This CDR3 reads CASSQDYPGGAGNTIYF. DNA for the CDR3: TGCGCCAGCAGCCAAGATTATCCGGGAGGAGCTGGAAACACCATATATTTT.

The chain couples TRBV7-9 to TRBJ1-3; TRBD1 is a possible D gene (5 bases). This CDR3 contains 16 residues. CDR1 is SEHNR and CDR2 is FQNEAQ in the germline V gene (reference sequence). With 10 bases removed from V and 2 bases from J, the gap between germline ends came to 21 bases. CDR3 DNA sequence: TGTGCCATTCCTCCGCCGGGGCCCGTTCCTGGAAACACCATATATTTT. This encodes CAIPPPGPVPGNTIYF.

The chain carries TRBV12-3 or TRBV12-4 and TRBJ2-3; either TRBD1 or TRBD2 may fit D (5 bases each). V dropped 8 bases and J dropped 4 bases, with 10 bases sitting between them. This CDR3 has 12 residues. The CDR3 loop is CASGTDSDTQYF. The CDR3 DNA is TGTGCCAGCGGGACGGACTCAGATACGCAGTATTTT.